The rows below give T cell receptor beta chains drawn from one sample of a study of identical twins. A single record per CDR3 protein comes from TCRdb applying MiXCR to the 5' RACE reads. The sample lists roughly 490,000 distinct CDR3 sequences; 13% to 15% were seen once. The sample was also linked to a second study, of yellow fever vaccine responses in identical twins.

The sequenced material came from CD4+ T cells sorted from blood. The source is a woman between 18 and 29 years old in good health. Each CDR3 is given with its conserved first and last residue. D genes are given only for firm matches. Size is omitted from some rows. Given values are once, few, many or a class for expanded clones.

d_call: NA; clone_size: few; v_call: TRBV6-1; j_call: TRBJ2-1; cdr3_aa: CASREQGLSSYNEQFF; cdr3_nt: TGTGCCAGCAGGGAGCAGGGTCTAAGCTCCTACAATGAGCAGTTCTTC
d_call: NA; clone_size: NA; v_call: TRBV27; j_call: TRBJ2-7; cdr3_aa: CASSFGGGGREQYF; cdr3_nt: TGTGCCAGCAGTTTTGGGGGGGGGGGGCGTGAGCAGTACTTC
d_call: NA; clone_size: once; v_call: TRBV18; j_call: TRBJ2-7; cdr3_aa: CASSQQGTLHEQYF; cdr3_nt: TGTGCCAGCTCACAGCAGGGGACTCTACACGAGCAGTACTTC
d_call: NA; clone_size: few; v_call: TRBV4-1; j_call: TRBJ2-1; cdr3_aa: CASSQGIQEAKGYNEQFF; cdr3_nt: TGCGCCAGCAGCCAAGGAATCCAGGAGGCTAAGGGGTACAATGAGCAGTTCTTC
d_call: NA; clone_size: NA; v_call: TRBV7-2; j_call: TRBJ1-3; cdr3_aa: CASSSSLGNTIYF; cdr3_nt: TGTGCCAGCAGCTCATCTTTGGGGAACACCATATATTTT
d_call: TRBD2; clone_size: NA; v_call: TRBV20-1; j_call: TRBJ2-4; cdr3_aa: CSERGTKNIQYF; cdr3_nt: TGCAGTGAGCGGGGAACCAAAAACATTCAGTACTTC
d_call: NA; clone_size: many; v_call: TRBV3-1; j_call: TRBJ2-7; cdr3_aa: CASSQRGEQYF; cdr3_nt: TGTGCCAGCAGCCAACGCGGCGAGCAGTACTTC
d_call: NA; clone_size: many; v_call: TRBV27; j_call: TRBJ2-7; cdr3_aa: CASSLREGEYEQYF; cdr3_nt: TGTGCCAGCAGTTTGCGAGAAGGGGAGTACGAGCAGTACTTC
d_call: NA; clone_size: few; v_call: TRBV10-3; j_call: TRBJ2-3; cdr3_aa: CAITSDRSRDTQYF; cdr3_nt: TGTGCCATCACCTCGGACAGATCACGGGATACGCAGTATTTT
d_call: TRBD2; clone_size: NA; v_call: TRBV12-3/TRBV12-4; j_call: TRBJ2-5; cdr3_aa: CASSSGLAPQETQYF; cdr3_nt: TGTGCCAGCAGTTCGGGACTAGCGCCACAAGAGACCCAGTACTTC
d_call: NA; clone_size: NA; v_call: TRBV2; j_call: TRBJ2-5; cdr3_aa: CASSAQEVETQYF; cdr3_nt: TGTGCCAGCAGTGCTCAAGAAGTAGAGACCCAGTACTTC
d_call: NA; clone_size: many; v_call: TRBV10-3; j_call: TRBJ2-7; cdr3_aa: CAIRGDRQGYEQYF; cdr3_nt: TGTGCCATCAGGGGGGACCGCCAAGGATACGAGCAGTACTTC
d_call: NA; clone_size: NA; v_call: TRBV28; j_call: TRBJ1-5; cdr3_aa: CASSTTRVSNQPQHF; cdr3_nt: TGTGCCAGCAGTACCACACGCGTTAGCAATCAGCCCCAGCATTTT
d_call: TRBD2; clone_size: NA; v_call: TRBV24-1; j_call: TRBJ2-3; cdr3_aa: CATSDLRLAGGTQYF; cdr3_nt: TGTGCCACCAGTGATTTGCGGCTAGCGGGGGGTACGCAGTATTTT
d_call: NA; clone_size: few; v_call: TRBV5-1; j_call: TRBJ2-5; cdr3_aa: CASRSGTKETQYF; cdr3_nt: TGCGCCAGCAGATCGGGGACGAAAGAGACCCAGTACTTC
d_call: NA; clone_size: many; v_call: TRBV15; j_call: TRBJ1-1; cdr3_aa: CATSRQGDTEAFF; cdr3_nt: TGTGCCACCAGCAGGCAAGGAGACACTGAAGCTTTCTTT
d_call: TRBD2; clone_size: few; v_call: TRBV7-2; j_call: TRBJ2-5; cdr3_aa: CASSSSGKETQYF; cdr3_nt: TGTGCCAGCAGCAGTAGCGGGAAAGAGACCCAGTACTTC
d_call: TRBD1; clone_size: NA; v_call: TRBV7-2; j_call: TRBJ2-1; cdr3_aa: CASRKGGGQGYNEQFF; cdr3_nt: TGTGCCAGCAGAAAGGGGGGGGGACAGGGCTACAATGAGCAGTTCTTC
d_call: NA; clone_size: few; v_call: TRBV11-2; j_call: TRBJ2-3; cdr3_aa: CASSLGLEAQYF; cdr3_nt: TGTGCCAGCAGCTTAGGACTTGAAGCGCAGTATTTT
d_call: NA; clone_size: NA; v_call: TRBV12-3/TRBV12-4; j_call: TRBJ2-5; cdr3_aa: CASRYRASKTETQYF; cdr3_nt: TGTGCCAGCAGGTATCGGGCCTCGAAGACGGAGACCCAGTACTTC
d_call: NA; clone_size: many; v_call: TRBV5-1; j_call: TRBJ2-5; cdr3_aa: CASSLAGRGETQYF; cdr3_nt: TGCGCCAGCAGCTTGGCTGGCAGGGGAGAGACCCAGTACTTC
d_call: NA; clone_size: NA; v_call: TRBV28; j_call: TRBJ2-5; cdr3_aa: CASSRPDGQETQYF; cdr3_nt: TGTGCCAGCAGTCGCCCCGACGGACAAGAGACCCAGTACTTC
d_call: NA; clone_size: NA; v_call: TRBV3-1; j_call: TRBJ2-1; cdr3_aa: CASSQGGVGDYYNEQFF; cdr3_nt: TGTGCCAGCAGCCAAGGAGGTGTAGGTGATTACTACAATGAGCAGTTCTTC
d_call: NA; clone_size: few; v_call: TRBV12-3/TRBV12-4; j_call: TRBJ2-2; cdr3_aa: CASSFNAGSNTGELFF; cdr3_nt: TGTGCCAGCAGTTTCAATGCGGGATCGAACACCGGGGAGCTGTTTTTT
d_call: NA; clone_size: NA; v_call: TRBV6-5; j_call: TRBJ2-3; cdr3_aa: CASSYISSSDTQYF; cdr3_nt: TGTGCCAGCAGTTACATTTCGTCTTCAGATACGCAGTATTTT
d_call: NA; clone_size: few; v_call: TRBV3-1; j_call: TRBJ2-7; cdr3_aa: CASSQVVGYEQYF; cdr3_nt: TGTGCCAGCAGCCAAGTGGTCGGCTACGAGCAGTACTTC
d_call: NA; clone_size: few; v_call: TRBV5-1; j_call: TRBJ2-7; cdr3_aa: CASSLKRDQLDYEQYF; cdr3_nt: TGCGCCAGCAGCTTGAAACGGGACCAGCTGGATTACGAGCAGTACTTC
d_call: TRBD2; clone_size: many; v_call: TRBV9; j_call: TRBJ2-3; cdr3_aa: CASSVSGGVLQYF; cdr3_nt: TGTGCCAGCAGCGTTAGCGGGGGGGTCCTTCAGTATTTT
d_call: TRBD1; clone_size: few; v_call: TRBV9; j_call: TRBJ2-7; cdr3_aa: CASSPQRTGGSMEQYF; cdr3_nt: TGTGCCAGCAGCCCCCAAAGGACAGGTGGGTCTATGGAGCAGTACTTC
d_call: NA; clone_size: NA; v_call: TRBV20-1; j_call: TRBJ2-5; cdr3_aa: CSAPLEGQETQYF; cdr3_nt: TGCAGTGCTCCCCTCGAGGGGCAAGAGACCCAGTACTTC
d_call: TRBD1; clone_size: NA; v_call: TRBV20-1; j_call: TRBJ2-5; cdr3_aa: CSLPGTGSSRRKTQYF; cdr3_nt: TGCAGCCTTCCCGGGACAGGGAGTAGTAGGAGAAAGACCCAGTACTTC
d_call: TRBD1; clone_size: NA; v_call: TRBV12-3/TRBV12-4; j_call: TRBJ2-1; cdr3_aa: CASSSRDRDVGEQFF; cdr3_nt: TGTGCCAGCAGTTCCCGGGACAGAGACGTAGGTGAGCAGTTCTTC
d_call: NA; clone_size: few; v_call: TRBV4-2; j_call: TRBJ2-5; cdr3_aa: CASSQGDQDGETQYF; cdr3_nt: TGTGCCAGCAGCCAAGGGGACCAGGACGGGGAGACCCAGTACTTC
d_call: NA; clone_size: few; v_call: TRBV6-2/TRBV6-3; j_call: TRBJ2-1; cdr3_aa: CASSYSSEYTYNEQFF; cdr3_nt: TGTGCCAGCAGTTACTCTTCAGAGTACACCTACAATGAGCAGTTCTTC
d_call: NA; clone_size: few; v_call: TRBV4-2; j_call: TRBJ2-6; cdr3_aa: CASSRQFSGANVLTF; cdr3_nt: TGTGCCAGCAGTCGACAGTTCTCTGGGGCCAACGTCCTGACTTTC
d_call: NA; clone_size: NA; v_call: TRBV7-2; j_call: TRBJ2-1; cdr3_aa: CASSLNWGSYNEQFF; cdr3_nt: TGTGCCAGCAGCTTAAATTGGGGCTCCTACAATGAGCAGTTCTTC
d_call: NA; clone_size: few; v_call: TRBV11-2; j_call: TRBJ2-3; cdr3_aa: CASSPRPTLTSTDTQYF; cdr3_nt: TGTGCCAGCAGCCCCCGACCGACTTTGACTAGCACAGATACGCAGTATTTT
d_call: NA; clone_size: NA; v_call: TRBV18; j_call: TRBJ2-5; cdr3_aa: CASSPNEAGRETQYF; cdr3_nt: TGTGCCAGCTCACCAAATGAGGCTGGTCGAGAGACCCAGTACTTC
d_call: NA; clone_size: many; v_call: TRBV5-1; j_call: TRBJ2-2; cdr3_aa: CASSLDRPMDTGELFF; cdr3_nt: TGCGCCAGCAGCTTAGACAGGCCCATGGACACCGGGGAGCTGTTTTTT